The T cell receptor (beta chain) described here comes from a study of blood T cells in healthy people across ages. The length of the CDR3 is 15 residues. Trimming removed 5 bases from V and 3 bases from J; junction bases left unmatched: 2. For the second PCR, which ran for about 7 to 11 cycles, a sample-barcoded 5' primer and a J-beta primer mix were used. TCRdb redid the calling of the 5' RACE reads with MiXCR, one entry per CDR3 protein. The data hold 1.5 million to 2 million distinct CDR3 sequences, with around 42% observed a single time. This TCR came from a human donor in good health. V usage is TRBV12-3 or TRBV12-4 and J usage is TRBJ2-1, with 12 bases matching TRBD2. Material for sequencing was blood. CDR3 region: CASSTSGGIYNEQFF. The CDR3 region has the DNA TGTGCCAGCAGTACTAGCGGGGGGATCTACAATGAGCAGTTCTTC.